Shown below are 12 T cell receptor beta chains from a single sample sequenced in a study of blood T cell repertoires in COVID-19. Using immunoSEQ multiplex PCR, the repertoire was profiled, and TCRdb retains in-frame clones only, with some absent. The repertoire holds over 200,000 clones, 86% seen once, with roughly 4% in the top ten. The sample comprised PBMCs or T cells enriched from blood (not recorded which). The receptors here all came from a woman in her 30s who had been exposed to COVID-19.

The chain links TRBV11-2 to TRBJ2-4, with 7 bases that match TRBD2. CDR3 size: 17 residues. Germline trimming cut 0 bases from V and 1 base from J; bases unmatched to any gene: 6. The germline CDR1 and CDR2 sequences are SGHAT and FQNNGV. The CDR3 DNA follows: TGTGCCAGCAGCTTAGATCTTGTGGGGGGGGCCAAAAACATTCAGTACTTC. It specifies CASSLDLVGGAKNIQYF.

This rearrangement joins TRBV19 to TRBJ2-2; TRBD1 aligns across 10 bases. The CDR3 loop spans 16 amino acids. With V trimmed by 5 bases and J by 3 bases, 6 bases remained unmatched. Looked up from germline, CDR1 is LNHDA and CDR2 is SQIVND (reference sequence). CDR3 nucleotides: TGTGCCAGTAGTCCATGGACAGGGGGATACACCGGGGAGCTGTTTTTT. Its translation: CASSPWTGGYTGELFF.

The J gene is TRBJ1-4, the V gene TRBV5-1, with 9 bases that match TRBD1. This CDR3 contains 18 residues. Germline values: CDR1 SGHRS, CDR2 YFSETQ. Germline trimming cut 0 bases from V and 4 bases from J; bases unmatched to any gene: 10. CDR3 DNA sequence: TGCGCCAGCAGCTTGGCCCGGGACAGGGTTGGAGTTAATGAAAAACTGTTTTTT. Translation: CASSLARDRVGVNEKLFF.

This clone was recorded only once. CDR3 DNA: TGCGCCAGCAGCTTGCGGGGGAACACCGGGGAGCTGTTTTTT. Translating gives CASSLRGNTGELFF. The chain is built from TRBV5-1 and TRBJ2-2, with a tentative D call TRBD2 (5 bases). V dropped 1 base and J dropped 1 base, with 5 bases sitting between them. Germline-derived CDR1 and CDR2 are SGHRS and YFSETQ. This CDR3 is built from 14 residues.

This sequence joins TRBV19 and TRBJ1-1; tentative D call: TRBD1 (6 bases). Germline values: CDR1 LNHDA, CDR2 SQIVND (reference sequence). The CDR3 consists of 17 residues. V was clipped by 6 bases and J by 0 bases, with 20 bases between them. The CDR3 nucleotides are TGTGCCAGTAGACCCCGGGCCAGGGGAGGGATGAACACTGAAGCTTTCTTT. Translating it yields CASRPRARGGMNTEAFF.

With regard to this clone: This same CDR3 is encoded by further DNA sequences in the sample. This sequence joins TRBV5-6 and TRBJ1-2, with 10 nucleotides matching TRBD1. The CDR3 has 15 amino acids. V lost 0 bases to trimming and J lost 4 bases; unmatched junction nucleotides: 3. Germline values: CDR1 SGHDT, CDR2 YYEEEE. CDR3 loop: CASSLGQGAGYGYTF. CDR3 sequence (DNA): TGTGCCAGCAGCTTGGGACAGGGGGCAGGCTATGGCTACACCTTC.

This chain uses TRBV11-3 with TRBJ2-7; maybe TRBD2 (6 bases). The ends were cut back, 1 base at V and 3 bases at J, with 13 bases in the middle. CDR1 is SGHNT, CDR2 YENEEA, per germline. CDR3 length: 15 amino acids. This chain's CDR3 is CASSLAGGGSYEQYF. DNA of the CDR3: TGTGCCAGCAGCTTAGCTGGTGGAGGGAGCTACGAGCAGTACTTC.

The rearrangement uses TRBV19 and TRBJ2-1, with D maybe TRBD1 (6 bases). The CDR3 totals 15 residues. CDR1 is LNHDA, CDR2 SQIVND, per germline (reference sequence). V was shortened by 5 bases and J by 9 bases, with 20 bases between the two germline ends. CDR3 sequence: CASSLQGGVSIEQFF. CDR3 coding DNA: TGTGCCAGTAGTCTACAGGGTGGGGTTAGTATTGAGCAGTTCTTC.

This chain uses TRBV28 with TRBJ1-5; tentative D call: TRBD1 (6 bases). V was pared by 3 bases and J by 3 bases, with 15 bases between. The germline V gene has CDR1 MDHEN and CDR2 SYDVKM. The CDR3 contains 16 residues. Here the CDR3 reads CASSFRGTSANQPQHF. The DNA of the CDR3 is TGTGCCAGCAGTTTTAGGGGGACCTCGGCCAATCAGCCCCAGCATTTT.

The chain recombines TRBV6-5 with TRBJ1-2; D call uncertain. Trimming removed 0 bases at V and 6 bases at J, with 8 bases between. CDR1 and CDR2 (germline): MNHEY, SVGAGI. The CDR3 extends over 13 amino acids. As DNA, the CDR3 is TGTGCCAGCAGTTACTCGAGAGTACATGGCTACACCTTC. Translation gives CASSYSRVHGYTF.

The chain carries TRBV27 and TRBJ2-3; maybe TRBD1 (6 bases). Germline V gives CDR1 MNHEY, CDR2 SMNVEV (reference sequence). V was cut by 0 bases and J by 2 bases, with 12 bases left in between. The CDR3 length is 16 residues. The CDR3 bases are TGTGCCAGCAGTTTATCTCCGGCAGGGGACACAGATACGCAGTATTTT. It yields the protein CASSLSPAGDTDTQYF.

The rearrangement joins TRBV19 to TRBJ1-2; the match to TRBD1 covers 7 bases. CDR1 is LNHDA, CDR2 SQIVND, per germline (reference sequence). J was trimmed by 0 bases and V by 6 bases; bases with no gene match: 10. This CDR3 is 16 amino acids long. CDR3 bases: TGTGCCAGTAGCGTGACAGGGATCAAAGCTAACTATGGCTACACCTTC. It specifies CASSVTGIKANYGYTF.